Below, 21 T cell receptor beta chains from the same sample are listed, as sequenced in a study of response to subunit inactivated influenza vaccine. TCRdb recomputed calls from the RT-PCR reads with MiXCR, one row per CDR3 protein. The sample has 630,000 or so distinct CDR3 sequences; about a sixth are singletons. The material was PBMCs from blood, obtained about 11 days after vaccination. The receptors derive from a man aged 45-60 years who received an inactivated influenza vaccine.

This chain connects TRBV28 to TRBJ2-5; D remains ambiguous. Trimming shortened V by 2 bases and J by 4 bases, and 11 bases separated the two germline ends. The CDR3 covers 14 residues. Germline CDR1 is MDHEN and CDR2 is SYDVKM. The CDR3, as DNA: TGTGCCAGCAGTTTAAATGGGCGATTAGAGACCCAGTACTTC. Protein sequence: CASSLNGRLETQYF.

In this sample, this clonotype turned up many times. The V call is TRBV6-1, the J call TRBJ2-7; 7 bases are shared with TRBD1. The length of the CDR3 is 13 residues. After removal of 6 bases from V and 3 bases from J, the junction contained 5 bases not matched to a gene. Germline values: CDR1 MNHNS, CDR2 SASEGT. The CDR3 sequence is CASSLTGFYEQYF. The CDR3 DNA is TGTGCCAGCAGCTTGACAGGGTTCTACGAGCAGTACTTC.

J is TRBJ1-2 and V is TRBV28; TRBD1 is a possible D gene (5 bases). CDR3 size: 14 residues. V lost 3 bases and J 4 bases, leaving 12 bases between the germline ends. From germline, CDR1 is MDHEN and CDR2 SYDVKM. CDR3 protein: CASSFGAGSYGYTF. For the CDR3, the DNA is TGTGCCAGCAGTTTTGGGGCGGGAAGCTATGGCTACACCTTC.

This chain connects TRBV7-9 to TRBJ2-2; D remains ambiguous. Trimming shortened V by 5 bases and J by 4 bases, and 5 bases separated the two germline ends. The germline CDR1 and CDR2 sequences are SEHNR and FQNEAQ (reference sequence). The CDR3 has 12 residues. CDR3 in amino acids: CASSRLTGELFF. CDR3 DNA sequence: TGTGCCAGCAGCCGTCTCACCGGGGAGCTGTTTTTT.

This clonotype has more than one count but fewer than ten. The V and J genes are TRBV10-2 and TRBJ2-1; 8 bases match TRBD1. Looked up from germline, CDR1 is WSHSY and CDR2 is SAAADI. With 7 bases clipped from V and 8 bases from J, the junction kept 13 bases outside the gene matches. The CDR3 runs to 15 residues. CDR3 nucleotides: TGCGCCAGCACGTTGGTACAGGGGGACCTGGATGAGCAGTTCTTC. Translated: CASTLVQGDLDEQFF.

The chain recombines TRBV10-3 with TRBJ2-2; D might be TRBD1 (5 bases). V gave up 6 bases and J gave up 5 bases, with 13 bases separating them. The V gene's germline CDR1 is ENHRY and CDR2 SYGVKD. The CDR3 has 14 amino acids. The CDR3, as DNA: TGTGCCATCAGCAATAGCAGGGTTACCGGGGAGCTGTTTTTT. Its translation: CAISNSRVTGELFF.

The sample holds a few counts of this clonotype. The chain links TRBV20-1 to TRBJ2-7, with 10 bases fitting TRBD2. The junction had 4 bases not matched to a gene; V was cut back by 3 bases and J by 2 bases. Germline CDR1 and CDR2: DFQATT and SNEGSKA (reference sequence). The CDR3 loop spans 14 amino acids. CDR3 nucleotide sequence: TGCAGTGCTAGCGGGACTAGCGTAGCCTACGAGCAGTACTTC. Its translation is CSASGTSVAYEQYF.

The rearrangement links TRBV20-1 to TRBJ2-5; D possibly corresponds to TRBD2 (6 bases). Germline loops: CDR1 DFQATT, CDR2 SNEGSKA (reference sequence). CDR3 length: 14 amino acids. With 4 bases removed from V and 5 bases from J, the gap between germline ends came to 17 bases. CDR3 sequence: CSAIDRRGRETQYF. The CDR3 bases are TGCAGTGCTATCGACCGACGTGGGAGGGAGACCCAGTACTTC.

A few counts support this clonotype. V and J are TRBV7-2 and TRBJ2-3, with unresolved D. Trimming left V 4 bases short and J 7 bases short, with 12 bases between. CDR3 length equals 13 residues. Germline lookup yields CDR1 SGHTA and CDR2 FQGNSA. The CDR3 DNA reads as TGTGCCAGCAGCTCCGACTTTTTAAATACGCAGTATTTT. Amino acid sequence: CASSSDFLNTQYF.

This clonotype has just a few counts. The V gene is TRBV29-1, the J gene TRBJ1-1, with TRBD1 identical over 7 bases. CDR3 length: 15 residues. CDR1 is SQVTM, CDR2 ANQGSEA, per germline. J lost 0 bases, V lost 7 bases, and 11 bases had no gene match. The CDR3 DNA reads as TGCAGCGCCCTTGGACCGGGACAGATGAACACTGAAGCTTTCTTT. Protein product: CSALGPGQMNTEAFF.

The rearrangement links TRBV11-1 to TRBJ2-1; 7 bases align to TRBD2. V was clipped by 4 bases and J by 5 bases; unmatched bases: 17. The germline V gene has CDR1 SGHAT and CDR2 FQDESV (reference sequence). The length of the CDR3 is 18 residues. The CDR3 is CASSSRDYLPVDDNEQFF. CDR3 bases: TGTGCCAGCAGCTCCCGGGACTACCTTCCAGTAGACGACAATGAGCAGTTCTTC. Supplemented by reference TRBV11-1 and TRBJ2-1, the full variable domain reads EAEVAQSPRYKITEKSQAVAFWCDPISGHATLYWYRQILGQGPELLVQFQDESVVDDSQLPKDRFSAERLKGVDSTLKIQPAELGDSAMYLCASSSRDYLPVDDNEQFFGPGTRLTVL.

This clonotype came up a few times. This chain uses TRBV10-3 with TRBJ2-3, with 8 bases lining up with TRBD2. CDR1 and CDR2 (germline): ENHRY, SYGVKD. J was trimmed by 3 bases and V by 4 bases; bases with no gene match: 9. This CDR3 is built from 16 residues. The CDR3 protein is CAISGRREDTTDTQYF. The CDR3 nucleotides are TGTGCCATCAGTGGGCGGCGGGAGGATACGACAGATACGCAGTATTTT.

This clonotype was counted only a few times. CDR3 in DNA: TGTGCCACCGGGGGCATGGGCGTAAAAGAGACCCAGTACTTC. Translated, it gives CATGGMGVKETQYF. The V and J genes are TRBV15 and TRBJ2-5, with D maybe TRBD1 (6 bases). The V end was cut by 8 bases, the J end by 3 bases, with 16 bases between. In germline, CDR1 is LNHNV, CDR2 YYDKDF (reference sequence). The CDR3 totals 14 residues.

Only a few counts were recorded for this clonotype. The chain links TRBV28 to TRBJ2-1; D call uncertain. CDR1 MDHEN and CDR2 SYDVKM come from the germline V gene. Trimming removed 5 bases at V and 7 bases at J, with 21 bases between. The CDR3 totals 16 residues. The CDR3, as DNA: TGTGCCAGCAGTATCTCCCGTTACGGCCCGGTTAATGAGCAGTTCTTC. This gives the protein CASSISRYGPVNEQFF. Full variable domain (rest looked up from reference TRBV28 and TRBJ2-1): DVKVTQSSRYLVKRTGEKVFLECVQDMDHENMFWYRQDPGLGLRLIYFSYDVKMKEKGDIPEGYSVSREKKERFSLILESASTNQTSMYLCASSISRYGPVNEQFFGPGTRLTVL.

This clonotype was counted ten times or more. CDR3 coding DNA: TGTGCCAGCAGCCCCGGGACAGGGAACTACAATGAGCAGTTCTTC. Translation: CASSPGTGNYNEQFF. This chain links TRBV28 with TRBJ2-1; 9 bases map to TRBD1. The germline V gene encodes CDR1 MDHEN and CDR2 SYDVKM. V was clipped by 6 bases and J by 3 bases; unmatched bases: 6. The CDR3 is 15 amino acids.

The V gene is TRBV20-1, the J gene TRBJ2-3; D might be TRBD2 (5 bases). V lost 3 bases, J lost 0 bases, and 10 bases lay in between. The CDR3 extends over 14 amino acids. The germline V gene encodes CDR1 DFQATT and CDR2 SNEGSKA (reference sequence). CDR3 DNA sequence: TGCAGTGCTAGTCGTAGGGAGAGCACAGATACGCAGTATTTT. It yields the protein CSASRRESTDTQYF.

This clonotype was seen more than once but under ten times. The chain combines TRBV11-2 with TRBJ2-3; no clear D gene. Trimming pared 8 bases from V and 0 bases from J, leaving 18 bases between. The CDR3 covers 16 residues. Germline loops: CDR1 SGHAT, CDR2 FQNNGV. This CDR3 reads CASRTTSLSSTDTQYF. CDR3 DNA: TGTGCCAGCCGAACTACCAGCCTCTCTAGCACAGATACGCAGTATTTT.

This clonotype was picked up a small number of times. Here the CDR3 DNA reads TGCAGTGCTAGGAAGAGGCGGGAGAACACTGAAGCTTTCTTT. Translating it yields CSARKRRENTEAFF. V gene TRBV20-1 combines with J gene TRBJ1-1; D is undetermined. CDR1 and CDR2 from the germline V gene are DFQATT and SNEGSKA (reference sequence). Trimming cost V 3 bases and J 1 base, with 12 bases left between them. This CDR3 is built from 14 residues.

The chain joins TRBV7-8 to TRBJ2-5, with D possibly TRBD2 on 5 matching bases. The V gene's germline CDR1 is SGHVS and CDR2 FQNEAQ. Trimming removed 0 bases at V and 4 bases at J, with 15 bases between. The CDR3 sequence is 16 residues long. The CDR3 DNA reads TGTGCCAGCAGCTTAGCTTGGGCAGTCGAGGGAGAGACCCAGTACTTC. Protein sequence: CASSLAWAVEGETQYF.

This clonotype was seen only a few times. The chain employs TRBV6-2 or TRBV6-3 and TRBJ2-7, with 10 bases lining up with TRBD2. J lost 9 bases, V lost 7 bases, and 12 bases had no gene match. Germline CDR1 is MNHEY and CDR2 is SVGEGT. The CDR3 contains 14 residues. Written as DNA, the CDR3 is TGTGCCAGCACCAGGACTAGCGGCACCTCAGTGCAGTACTTC. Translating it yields CASTRTSGTSVQYF.

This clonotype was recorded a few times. Written as DNA, the CDR3 is TGTGCCAGCTCACGACAGGAATGGACCGGGGAGCTGTTTTTT. It specifies CASSRQEWTGELFF. V gene TRBV18 combines with J gene TRBJ2-2; a possible D gene is TRBD1 (6 bases). Germline CDR1 reads KGHSH; CDR2 reads LQKENI. The V end was cut by 4 bases, the J end by 5 bases, with 11 bases between. There are 14 residues in the CDR3. Combining the CDR3 with reference TRBV18 and TRBJ2-2 gives the whole variable domain NAGVMQNPRHLVRRRGQEARLRCSPMKGHSHVYWYRQLPEEGLKFMVYLQKENIIDESGMPKERFSAEFPKEGPSILRIQQVVRGDSAAYFCASSRQEWTGELFFGEGSRLTVL.